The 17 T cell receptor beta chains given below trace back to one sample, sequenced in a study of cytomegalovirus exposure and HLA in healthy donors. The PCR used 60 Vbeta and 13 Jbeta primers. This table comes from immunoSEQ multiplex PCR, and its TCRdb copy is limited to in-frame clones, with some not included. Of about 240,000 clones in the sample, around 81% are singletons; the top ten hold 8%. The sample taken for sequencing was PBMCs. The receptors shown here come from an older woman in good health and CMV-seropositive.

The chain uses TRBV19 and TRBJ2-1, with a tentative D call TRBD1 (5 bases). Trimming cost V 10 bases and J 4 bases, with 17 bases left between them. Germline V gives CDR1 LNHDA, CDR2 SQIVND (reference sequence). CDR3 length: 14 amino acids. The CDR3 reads CATLQVGQYNEQFF. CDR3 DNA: TGTGCCACTTTACAGGTCGGGCAATACAATGAGCAGTTCTTC. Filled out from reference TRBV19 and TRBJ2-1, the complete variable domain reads DGGITQSPKYLFRKEGQNVTLSCEQNLNHDAMYWYRQDPGQGLRLIYYSQIVNDFQKGDIAEGYSVSREKKESFPLTVTSAQKNPTAFYLCATLQVGQYNEQFFGPGTRLTVL.

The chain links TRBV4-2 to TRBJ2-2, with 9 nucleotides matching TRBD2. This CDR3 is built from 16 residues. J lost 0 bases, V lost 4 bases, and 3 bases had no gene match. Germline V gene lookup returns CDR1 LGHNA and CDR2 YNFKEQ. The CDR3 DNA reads TGTGCCAGCAGCCTTTTAGCGGGAGCGAACACCGGGGAGCTGTTTTTT. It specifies CASSLLAGANTGELFF.

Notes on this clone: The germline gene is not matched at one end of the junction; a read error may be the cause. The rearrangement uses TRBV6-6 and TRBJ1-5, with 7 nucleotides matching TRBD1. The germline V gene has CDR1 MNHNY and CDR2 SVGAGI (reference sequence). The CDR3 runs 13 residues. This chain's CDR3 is CATLKQGNRPQHF. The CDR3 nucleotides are TGTGCCACCCTGAAACAGGGGAATCGGCCCCAGCATTTT.

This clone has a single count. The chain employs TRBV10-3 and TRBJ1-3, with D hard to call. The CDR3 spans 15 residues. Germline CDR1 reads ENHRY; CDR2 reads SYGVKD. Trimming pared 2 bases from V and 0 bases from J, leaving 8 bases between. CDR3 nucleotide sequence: TGTGCCATCAGTGAGGTTGTAAACTCTGGAAACACCATATATTTT. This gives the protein CAISEVVNSGNTIYF.

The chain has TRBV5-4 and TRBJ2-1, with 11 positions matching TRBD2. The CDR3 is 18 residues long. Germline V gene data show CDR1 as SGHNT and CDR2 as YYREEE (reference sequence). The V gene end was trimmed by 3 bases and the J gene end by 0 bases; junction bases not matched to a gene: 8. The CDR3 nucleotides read TGTGCCAGCAGCTCCGGGACTAGCGGTTCTAGCTCCTACAATGAGCAGTTCTTC. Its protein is CASSSGTSGSSSYNEQFF.

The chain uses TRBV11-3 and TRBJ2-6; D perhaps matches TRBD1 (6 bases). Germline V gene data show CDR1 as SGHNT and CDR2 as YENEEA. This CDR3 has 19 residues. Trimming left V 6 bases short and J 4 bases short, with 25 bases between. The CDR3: CASRLIGLRAGTGANVLTF. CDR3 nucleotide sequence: TGTGCCAGCAGACTTATCGGCCTTCGTGCAGGGACAGGGGCCAACGTCCTGACTTTC. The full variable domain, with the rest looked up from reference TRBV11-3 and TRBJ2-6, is EAGVVQSPRYKIIEKKQPVAFWCNPISGHNTLYWYLQNLGQGPELLIRYENEEAVDDSQLPKDRFSAERLKGVDSTLKIQPAELGDSAVYLCASRLIGLRAGTGANVLTFGAGSRLTVL.

CDR3 in amino acids: CASSTGLATTDTQYF. In DNA form, the CDR3 reads TGTGCCAGCAGCACGGGACTAGCGACCACAGATACGCAGTATTTT. This chain joins TRBV11-2 and TRBJ2-3; the match to TRBD2 covers 10 bases. J lost 2 bases, V lost 5 bases, and 4 bases had no gene match. The CDR3 has 15 amino acids. Germline V CDR1 and CDR2: SGHAT, FQNNGV.

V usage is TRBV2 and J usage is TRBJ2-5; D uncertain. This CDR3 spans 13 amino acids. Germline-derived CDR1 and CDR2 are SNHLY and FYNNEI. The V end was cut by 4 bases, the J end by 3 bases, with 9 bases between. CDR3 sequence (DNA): TGTGCCAGCAGTGCGGGTTTGGAAGAGACCCAGTACTTC. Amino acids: CASSAGLEETQYF.

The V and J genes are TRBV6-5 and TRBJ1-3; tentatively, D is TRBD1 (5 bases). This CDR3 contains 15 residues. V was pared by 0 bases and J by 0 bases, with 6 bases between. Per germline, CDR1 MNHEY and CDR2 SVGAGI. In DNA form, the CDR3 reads TGTGCCAGCAGTTACTCCAGGGACTCTGGAAACACCATATATTTT. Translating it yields CASSYSRDSGNTIYF.

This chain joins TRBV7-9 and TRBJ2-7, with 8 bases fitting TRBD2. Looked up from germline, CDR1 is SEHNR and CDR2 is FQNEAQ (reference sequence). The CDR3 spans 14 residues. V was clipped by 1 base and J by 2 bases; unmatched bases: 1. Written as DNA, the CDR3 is TGTGCCAGCAGCTTAGGGGGACTAGCCTACGAGCAGTACTTC. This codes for CASSLGGLAYEQYF.

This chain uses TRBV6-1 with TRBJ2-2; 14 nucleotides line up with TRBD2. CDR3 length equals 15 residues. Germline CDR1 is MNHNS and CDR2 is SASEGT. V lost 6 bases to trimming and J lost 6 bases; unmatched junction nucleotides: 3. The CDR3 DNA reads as TGTGCCAGCAGAGGACTAGCGGGAGGACCCGGGGAGCTGTTTTTT. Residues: CASRGLAGGPGELFF.

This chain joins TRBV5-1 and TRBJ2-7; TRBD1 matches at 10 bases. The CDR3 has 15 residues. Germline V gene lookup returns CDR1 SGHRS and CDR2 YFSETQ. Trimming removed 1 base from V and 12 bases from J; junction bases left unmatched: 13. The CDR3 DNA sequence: TGCGCCAGCAGCTTGACCGGGACAGGGGACGGGAGGACGTACTTC. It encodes CASSLTGTGDGRTYF.

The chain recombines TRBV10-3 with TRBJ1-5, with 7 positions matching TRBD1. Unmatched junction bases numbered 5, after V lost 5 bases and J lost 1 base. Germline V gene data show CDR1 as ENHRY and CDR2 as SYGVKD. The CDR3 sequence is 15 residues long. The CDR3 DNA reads TGTGCCATCAGTTTATCAGGGGGGAGCAATCAGCCCCAGCATTTT. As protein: CAISLSGGSNQPQHF.

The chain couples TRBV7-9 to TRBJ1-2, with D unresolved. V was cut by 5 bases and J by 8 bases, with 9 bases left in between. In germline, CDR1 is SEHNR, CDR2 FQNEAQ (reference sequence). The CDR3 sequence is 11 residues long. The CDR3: CASSPGRGYTF. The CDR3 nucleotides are TGTGCCAGCAGCCCGGGGAGGGGCTACACCTTC.

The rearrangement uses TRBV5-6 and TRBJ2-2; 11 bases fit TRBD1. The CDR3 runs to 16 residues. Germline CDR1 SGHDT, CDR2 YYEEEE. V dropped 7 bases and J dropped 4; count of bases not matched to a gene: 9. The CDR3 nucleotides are TGTGCCAGCGGGACCTGGACAGGGGGCTTCACCGGGGAGCTGTTTTTT. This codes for CASGTWTGGFTGELFF.

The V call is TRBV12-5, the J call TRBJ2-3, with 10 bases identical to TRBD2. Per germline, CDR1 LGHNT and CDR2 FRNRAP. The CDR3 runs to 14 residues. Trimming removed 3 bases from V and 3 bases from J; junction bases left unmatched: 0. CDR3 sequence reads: CASGLAGGTDTQYF. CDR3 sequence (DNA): TGTGCTAGTGGTTTAGCGGGAGGGACAGATACGCAGTATTTT.

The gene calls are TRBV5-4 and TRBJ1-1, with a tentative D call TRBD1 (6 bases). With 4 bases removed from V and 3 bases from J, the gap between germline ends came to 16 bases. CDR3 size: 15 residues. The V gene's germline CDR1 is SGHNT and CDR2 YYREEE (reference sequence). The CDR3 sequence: CASSPAGQRDTEAFF. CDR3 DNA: TGTGCCAGCAGCCCAGCGGGACAACGTGACACTGAAGCTTTCTTT.